This entry concerns a single TCR beta chain. This CDR3 has 15 residues. With V trimmed by 0 bases and J by 9 bases, 8 bases remained unmatched. Looked up from germline, CDR1 is LNHNV and CDR2 is YYDKDF (reference sequence). Original data processing: Cell counts per sample came from amplifying reference gene primers. The data were produced by immunoSEQ multiplex PCR, yet TCRdb's version contains in-frame clones alone and is incomplete. The DNA gave D and trimming, while V, J and clone size come from that table. The table records a few hundred thousand clones, around 87% of them present only once. This specimen comes from a study of blood T cell repertoires in COVID-19. Background on the study: The origin of the acute and convalescent COVID-19 samples was the United States, Italy and Spain. The analysed material was cDNA or gDNA that came from T cells, B-cell-depleted T cells, or PBMCs.

The chain joins TRBV15 to TRBJ2-1; 7 bases align to TRBD2. Material for sequencing was peripheral blood. This sequence originates from a woman in her fifties or sixties who had recovered from COVID-19. The CDR3 nucleotides read TGTGCCACCAGCAGAGAGGTGGGAGGGTTTGTTGAGCAGTTCTTC. This translates into CATSREVGGFVEQFF.